This entry describes one TCR beta chain. What it binds is not known. This sample stems from a study of beta chain features in type 1 diabetes. The CDR3 is 14 amino acids. J was trimmed by 7 bases and V by 1 base; bases with no gene match: 4. The germline V gene has CDR1 MNHNS and CDR2 SASEGT. The authors reverse transcribed all of the isolated RNA, so sequencing captured expressed TCRB transcripts. Data came from immunoSEQ multiplex PCR; TCRdb stores just in-frame clones and leaves some out. The top ten clones hold over 0.95% of a sample with roughly 12,000 clones, about half of them seen once. Broader study findings: Type 1 diabetes patients showed a moderate but significant shortening of TCRB CDR3s in all four CD4+ subsets. The question left open here concerned HLA type influencing TCRB rearrangement. A PCR bias possibly favoring shorter templates would apply equally to patients and controls.

This TCR was recovered from a man younger than 35 in good health. The chain joins TRBV6-1 to TRBJ2-7; 10 nucleotides agree with TRBD1. Specimen: stem cell memory CD4+ T cells from blood. CDR3 DNA sequence: TGTGCCAGCAGTGAAGGACAGGGGGCAGGGGAGCAGTACTTC. The encoded protein is CASSEGQGAGEQYF.